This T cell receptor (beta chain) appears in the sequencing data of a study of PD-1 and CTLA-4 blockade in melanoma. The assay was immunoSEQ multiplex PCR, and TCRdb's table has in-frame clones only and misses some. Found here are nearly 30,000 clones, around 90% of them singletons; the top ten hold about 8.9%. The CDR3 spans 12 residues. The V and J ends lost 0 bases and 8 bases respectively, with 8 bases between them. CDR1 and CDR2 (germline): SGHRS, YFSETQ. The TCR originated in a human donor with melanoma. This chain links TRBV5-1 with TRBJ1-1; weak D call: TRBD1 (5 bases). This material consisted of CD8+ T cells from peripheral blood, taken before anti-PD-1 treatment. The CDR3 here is CASSLEGVEAFF. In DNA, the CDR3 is TGCGCCAGCAGCTTGGAAGGGGTGGAAGCTTTCTTT.